The sample holds one count of the clone carrying this T cell receptor (beta chain). The antigen remains unidentified. Germline and junction disagree at one end, which may indicate a read error. No fewer than 6.5 million PBMCs went into each sample. Total RNA amounts of at least 5 micrograms were extracted per sample. The data belong to a study of blood T cells in healthy people across ages. Study conclusions and caveats: There was a strong correlation between TCR beta diversity and naive T cell percentage.

Combining a sample-barcoded 5' primer with a J-beta primer mix, a second PCR ran for about 7 to 11 cycles. TCRdb fed the 5' RACE reads into MiXCR, producing one record per CDR3 protein. The data contain over a million distinct CDR3 sequences, approximately 43% of them seen just once; the ten biggest clones take up more than 4%. Germline assignment: CDR1 DFQATT and CDR2 SNEGSKA (reference sequence). The CDR3 extends over 12 amino acids. This TCR derives from a woman aged 18 to 35 in good health. Sequences were obtained from blood. The chain has TRBV20-1 and TRBJ2-7; 8 nucleotides agree with TRBD1. Written as DNA, the CDR3 is TGCAATGCTGGGACAGGAATATACGAGCAGTACTTC. This translates into CNAGTGIYEQYF.